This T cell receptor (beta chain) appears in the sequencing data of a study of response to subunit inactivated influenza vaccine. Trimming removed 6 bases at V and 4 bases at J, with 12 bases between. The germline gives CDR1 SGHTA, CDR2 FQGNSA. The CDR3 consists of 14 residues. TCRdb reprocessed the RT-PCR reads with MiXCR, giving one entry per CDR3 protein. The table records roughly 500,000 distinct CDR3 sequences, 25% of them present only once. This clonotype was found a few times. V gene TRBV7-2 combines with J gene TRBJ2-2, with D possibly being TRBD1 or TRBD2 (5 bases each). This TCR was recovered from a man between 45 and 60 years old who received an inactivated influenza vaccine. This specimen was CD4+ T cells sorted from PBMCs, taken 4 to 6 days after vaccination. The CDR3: CASRRDGATGELFF. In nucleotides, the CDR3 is TGTGCCAGCAGACGGGACGGTGCCACCGGGGAGCTGTTTTTT.